These 26 T cell receptor beta chains were all obtained from the same sample, sequenced in a study of blood T cells in healthy people across ages. The authors ran a second PCR of roughly 6 to 12 cycles using a sample-barcoded 5' primer and a J-beta primer mix. Via MiXCR, TCRdb re-called the 5' RACE reads, giving one row per CDR3 protein. The sample shows around 1,700,000 distinct CDR3 sequences, roughly 27% of them seen only once. The sequenced sample was blood. These receptors originate from a woman under 40 in good health.

The CDR3 protein is CSARDADRAEKLFF. The CDR3 bases are TGCAGTGCTAGAGATGCGGACAGGGCAGAAAAACTGTTTTTT. V and J are TRBV20-1 and TRBJ1-4, with 8 nucleotides matching TRBD1. J lost 8 bases, V lost 0 bases, and 5 bases had no gene match. Germline CDR1 and CDR2: DFQATT and SNEGSKA (reference sequence). The CDR3 consists of 14 residues.

This clonotype appeared a few times. The chain is built from TRBV5-1 and TRBJ2-4; D might be TRBD1 or TRBD2, each matching 5 bases. V lost 4 bases and J 13 bases, leaving 21 bases between the germline ends. Germline V gene sequence: CDR1 SGHRS, CDR2 YFSETQ. This CDR3 spans 14 amino acids. The CDR3 loop is CASSDSTVNGEQYF. The CDR3 DNA reads TGCGCCAGCAGCGATTCGACAGTGAACGGGGAGCAGTACTTC.

The rearrangement links TRBV18 to TRBJ2-1; D is possibly TRBD2 (5 bases). In germline, CDR1 is KGHSH, CDR2 LQKENI. The CDR3 length is 16 residues. Trimming took off 2 bases at V and 5 bases at J, with 16 bases between the two ends. CDR3 protein: CASSPSLYGKNNEQFF. CDR3 in DNA: TGTGCCAGCTCACCATCTCTTTACGGGAAGAACAATGAGCAGTTCTTC. Full variable domain (outside the CDR3, taken from reference TRBV18 and TRBJ2-1): NAGVMQNPRHLVRRRGQEARLRCSPMKGHSHVYWYRQLPEEGLKFMVYLQKENIIDESGMPKERFSAEFPKEGPSILRIQQVVRGDSAAYFCASSPSLYGKNNEQFFGPGTRLTVL.

This chain uses TRBV5-1 with TRBJ1-6, with TRBD1 identical over 7 bases. Germline V CDR1 and CDR2: SGHRS, YFSETQ. The CDR3 is 16 residues long. Trimming removed 4 bases from V and 7 bases from J; junction bases left unmatched: 11. The CDR3 region is CASSQRGPSSNSPLHF. CDR3 coding DNA: TGCGCCAGCAGCCAAAGGGGGCCAAGTAGCAATTCACCCCTCCACTTT.

This clonotype occurred a few times. The chain joins TRBV7-8 to TRBJ2-7; perhaps TRBD2 as D (6 bases). Germline V gene sequence: CDR1 SGHVS, CDR2 FQNEAQ. Trimming removed 5 bases at V and 0 bases at J, with 20 bases between. CDR3 length equals 17 residues. In DNA, the CDR3 is TGTGCCAGCAGCCGGGGGTGGGGTGGGGAGCTCTCCTACGAGCAGTACTTC. This sequence encodes CASSRGWGGELSYEQYF.

The chain is built from TRBV6-1 and TRBJ2-7, with D possibly matching TRBD1 (5 bases). This CDR3 has 14 amino acids. Trimming cost V 8 bases and J 0 bases, with 14 bases left between them. Germline V CDR1 and CDR2: MNHNS, SASEGT. DNA for the CDR3: TGTGCCAGCTGTCCGCAGGGAATCTCCTACGAGCAGTACTTC. Protein: CASCPQGISYEQYF.

This clonotype was seen repeatedly, ten times or more. This chain joins TRBV20-1 and TRBJ2-7, with unresolved D. This CDR3 comprises 12 residues. Germline V gene lookup returns CDR1 DFQATT and CDR2 SNEGSKA (reference sequence). V gave up 3 bases and J gave up 2 bases, with 8 bases separating them. CDR3: CSASGRTYEQYF. In nucleotides, the CDR3 is TGCAGTGCTAGCGGCAGGACCTACGAGCAGTACTTC.

V usage is TRBV12-3 or TRBV12-4 and J usage is TRBJ2-3, with 10 bases fitting TRBD2. With 6 bases clipped from V and 3 bases from J, the junction kept 3 bases outside the gene matches. This CDR3 spans 14 amino acids. The CDR3 reads CASSNSGRTDTQYF. Written as DNA, the CDR3 is TGTGCCAGCAGCAATAGCGGGAGGACAGATACGCAGTATTTT.

The rearrangement joins TRBV19 to TRBJ2-1, with D maybe TRBD2 (5 bases). Trimming stripped 5 bases from V and 3 bases from J, with 14 bases between. The CDR3 loop spans 15 amino acids. Germline CDR1 LNHDA, CDR2 SQIVND (reference sequence). The CDR3 DNA reads TGTGCCAGTAGTGTAGCTGAGGGAGACTACAATGAGCAGTTCTTC. Its translation: CASSVAEGDYNEQFF.

This chain links TRBV5-1 with TRBJ1-1; D ambiguous. CDR1 and CDR2 from the germline V gene are SGHRS and YFSETQ. V was trimmed by 2 bases and J by 5 bases, leaving 13 bases between them. This CDR3 is built from 14 residues. In nucleotides, the CDR3 is TGCGCCAGCAGCTTTGGGGAGTTGGGGACTGAAGCTTTCTTT. Translated, it gives CASSFGELGTEAFF.

CDR3 nucleotides: TGCGCCAGCAGCTTTGAGGGGGAGACTGAAGCTTTCTTT. It is translated as CASSFEGETEAFF. The chain has TRBV5-1 and TRBJ1-1, with D perhaps matching TRBD1 (6 bases). This CDR3 has 13 amino acids. CDR1 is SGHRS and CDR2 is YFSETQ in the germline V gene. V lost 2 bases to trimming and J lost 5 bases, with 10 bases between them.

J is TRBJ2-3 and V is TRBV5-1, with a weak D call TRBD2 (6 bases). V was pared by 0 bases and J by 1 base, with 9 bases between. Looked up from germline, CDR1 is SGHRS and CDR2 is YFSETQ. CDR3 length: 15 amino acids. Written as DNA, the CDR3 is TGCGCCAGCAGCTTGGAGGACTACCGCACAGATACGCAGTATTTT. It specifies CASSLEDYRTDTQYF.

This clonotype was detected ten times or more. The CDR3 sequence: CASSLHRQETQYF. In DNA form, the CDR3 reads TGTGCCAGCAGTTTACACAGGCAAGAGACCCAGTACTTC. The rearrangement uses TRBV27 and TRBJ2-5; D is perhaps TRBD1 (5 bases). This CDR3 contains 13 residues. V lost 2 bases and J 2 bases, leaving 6 bases between the germline ends. CDR1 and CDR2 (germline): MNHEY, SMNVEV (reference sequence).

This clonotype has just a few counts. The V and J genes are TRBV7-9 and TRBJ2-3, with 13 bases lining up with TRBD2. The CDR3 contains 19 residues. CDR1 and CDR2 from the germline V gene are SEHNR and FQNEAQ (reference sequence). Trimming cost V 2 bases and J 1 base; bases outside gene matches: 9. CDR3 residues: CASSLKWTSGRFCTDTQYF. DNA of the CDR3: TGTGCCAGCAGCTTAAAGTGGACTAGCGGGAGATTTTGCACAGATACGCAGTATTTT.

This chain links TRBV28 with TRBJ1-1, with D perhaps matching TRBD1 (6 bases). Trimming cost V 6 bases and J 8 bases, with 10 bases left between them. Germline V gene sequence: CDR1 MDHEN, CDR2 SYDVKM. This CDR3 is built from 11 residues. CDR3 residues: CASRRTDEAFF. In DNA form, the CDR3 reads TGTGCCAGCAGACGGACAGACGAAGCTTTCTTT.

This clonotype turned up a few times. This chain joins TRBV20-1 and TRBJ2-1, with 14 nucleotides matching TRBD2. CDR3 length: 15 residues. The junction had 6 bases not matched to a gene; V was cut back by 5 bases and J by 6 bases. Germline loops: CDR1 DFQATT, CDR2 SNEGSKA (reference sequence). The CDR3 DNA sequence: TGCAGTGCTCCCCGGACTAGCGGGAGGAGCAATGAGCAGTTCTTC. This gives the protein CSAPRTSGRSNEQFF.

This clonotype came up a few times. The V and J genes are TRBV3-1 and TRBJ2-3; D is possibly TRBD1 or TRBD2 (5 bases each). V was shortened by 2 bases and J by 3 bases, with 12 bases between the two germline ends. Germline CDR1 LGHDT, CDR2 YNNKEL (reference sequence). This CDR3 comprises 15 residues. The CDR3 protein is CASSQPGARTDTQYF. In nucleotides, the CDR3 is TGTGCCAGCAGCCAACCCGGGGCGAGAACAGATACGCAGTATTTT.

The chain carries TRBV7-2 and TRBJ1-5, with D possibly TRBD1 on 5 matching bases. V was shortened by 1 base and J by 0 bases, with 13 bases between the two germline ends. The CDR3 consists of 17 residues. Germline CDR1 is SGHTA and CDR2 is FQGNSA. The chain's CDR3 is CASSLGAGSHSNQPQHF. The CDR3 bases are TGTGCCAGCAGCTTAGGGGCAGGGAGCCATAGCAATCAGCCCCAGCATTTT.

V and J are TRBV7-9 and TRBJ2-5; D not resolved. V was shortened by 5 bases and J by 4 bases, with 8 bases between the two germline ends. CDR1 is SEHNR, CDR2 FQNEAQ, per germline (reference sequence). This CDR3 comprises 12 residues. The CDR3, as DNA: TGTGCCAGCAGCGCCGTACCAGAGACCCAGTACTTC. Protein: CASSAVPETQYF.

This clonotype was detected ten times or more. This chain uses TRBV20-1 with TRBJ2-1; TRBD2 aligns across 11 bases. The germline V gene encodes CDR1 DFQATT and CDR2 SNEGSKA (reference sequence). The length of the CDR3 is 14 residues. Trimming cost V 1 base and J 10 bases; bases outside gene matches: 6. CDR3 nucleotides: TGCAGTGCTAGAGGACTAGCGGGGCATGGGGAGCAGTTCTTC. Translating it yields CSARGLAGHGEQFF.

This clonotype was counted between two and nine times. The rearrangement uses TRBV12-3 or TRBV12-4 and TRBJ1-1; 11 nucleotides match TRBD1. Trimming removed 6 bases from V and 8 bases from J; junction bases left unmatched: 5. The CDR3 is 13 residues long. The CDR3 DNA reads as TGTGCCAGCAGGGGACAGGGGGTTTTCGAAGCTTTCTTT. It is translated as CASRGQGVFEAFF.

The chain employs TRBV28 and TRBJ2-5; 7 bases are a match to TRBD1. The V gene's germline CDR1 is MDHEN and CDR2 SYDVKM. This CDR3 is 14 amino acids long. After removal of 3 bases from V and 3 bases from J, the junction contained 4 bases not matched to a gene. Here the CDR3 DNA reads TGTGCCAGCAGTTTGGAACAGGGGAAAGAGACCCAGTACTTC. This encodes CASSLEQGKETQYF.

The V gene is TRBV30, the J gene TRBJ2-7; no reliable D call. Trimming left V 2 bases short and J 0 bases short, with 14 bases between. Germline lookup yields CDR1 GTSNPN and CDR2 SVGIG (reference sequence). This CDR3 spans 15 amino acids. The CDR3: CAWSSTRTVSYEQYF. DNA of the CDR3: TGTGCCTGGAGTTCCACTCGGACCGTCTCCTACGAGCAGTACTTC.

This chain connects TRBV3-1 to TRBJ1-2; D perhaps matches TRBD1 (6 bases). V lost 0 bases, J lost 7 bases, and 12 bases lay in between. In germline, CDR1 is LGHDT, CDR2 YNNKEL (reference sequence). The CDR3 is 14 amino acids. CDR3 amino acids: CASSQDMDSGGYTF. The CDR3 DNA reads as TGTGCCAGCAGCCAAGATATGGACAGTGGTGGCTACACCTTC.

This clonotype showed up just a few times. The V gene is TRBV7-2, the J gene TRBJ1-2; D is undetermined. The length of the CDR3 is 14 residues. Germline V gene data show CDR1 as SGHTA and CDR2 as FQGNSA. Trimming shortened V by 3 bases and J by 7 bases, and 15 bases separated the two germline ends. Here the CDR3 DNA reads TGTGCCAGCAGCTTTGGGTCGGCAGGCGGTGGCTACACCTTC. It specifies CASSFGSAGGGYTF.

The CDR3 reads CSARGRADNQPQHF. The CDR3 coding sequence is TGCAGTGCTAGAGGCAGGGCCGACAATCAGCCCCAGCATTTT. The chain employs TRBV20-1 and TRBJ1-5, with D perhaps TRBD1 (5 bases). Looked up from germline, CDR1 is DFQATT and CDR2 is SNEGSKA (reference sequence). The CDR3 is 14 residues long. V was pared by 1 base and J by 3 bases, with 10 bases between.